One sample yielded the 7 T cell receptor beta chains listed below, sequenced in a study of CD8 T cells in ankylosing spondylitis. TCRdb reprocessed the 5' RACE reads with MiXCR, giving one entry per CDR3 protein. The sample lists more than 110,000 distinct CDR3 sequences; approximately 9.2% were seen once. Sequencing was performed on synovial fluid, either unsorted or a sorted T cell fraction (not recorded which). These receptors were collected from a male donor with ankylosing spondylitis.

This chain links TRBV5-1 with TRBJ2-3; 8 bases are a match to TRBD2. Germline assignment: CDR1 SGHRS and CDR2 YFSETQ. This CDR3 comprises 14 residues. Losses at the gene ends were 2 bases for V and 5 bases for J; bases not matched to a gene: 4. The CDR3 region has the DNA TGCGCCAGCAGCTTTAGCGGGACGGAAGATACGCAGTATTTT. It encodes CASSFSGTEDTQYF. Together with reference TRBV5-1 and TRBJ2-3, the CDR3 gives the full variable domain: KAGVTQTPRYLIKTRGQQVTLSCSPISGHRSVSWYQQTPGQGLQFLFEYFSETQRNKGNFPGRFSGRQFSNSRSEMNVSTLELGDSALYLCASSFSGTEDTQYFGPGTRLTVL.

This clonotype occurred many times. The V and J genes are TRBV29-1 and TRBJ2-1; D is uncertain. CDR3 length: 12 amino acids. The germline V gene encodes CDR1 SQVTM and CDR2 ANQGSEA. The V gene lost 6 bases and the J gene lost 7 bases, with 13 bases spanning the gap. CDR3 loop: CSVPVGSNEQFF. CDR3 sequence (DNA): TGCAGCGTCCCAGTTGGTAGTAATGAGCAGTTCTTC.

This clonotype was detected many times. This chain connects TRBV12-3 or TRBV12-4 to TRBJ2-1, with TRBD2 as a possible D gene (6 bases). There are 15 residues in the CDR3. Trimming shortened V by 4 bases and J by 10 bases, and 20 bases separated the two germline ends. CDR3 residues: CASSWGSGPPAEQFF. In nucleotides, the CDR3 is TGTGCCAGCAGTTGGGGCAGCGGGCCACCCGCGGAGCAGTTCTTC.

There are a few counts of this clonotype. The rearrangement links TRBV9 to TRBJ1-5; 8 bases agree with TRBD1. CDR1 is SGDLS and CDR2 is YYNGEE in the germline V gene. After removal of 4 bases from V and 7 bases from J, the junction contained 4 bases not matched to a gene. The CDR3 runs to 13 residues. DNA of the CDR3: TGTGCCAGCAGCCGGGACAGGTGGCAGCCCCAGCATTTT. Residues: CASSRDRWQPQHF.

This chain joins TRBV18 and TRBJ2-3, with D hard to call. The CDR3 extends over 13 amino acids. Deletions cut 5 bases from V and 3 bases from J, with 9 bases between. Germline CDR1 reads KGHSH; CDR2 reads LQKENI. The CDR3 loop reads CASSALGTDTQYF. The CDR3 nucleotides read TGTGCCAGCTCAGCTCTAGGTACAGATACGCAGTATTTT. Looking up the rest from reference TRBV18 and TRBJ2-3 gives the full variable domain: NAGVMQNPRHLVRRRGQEARLRCSPMKGHSHVYWYRQLPEEGLKFMVYLQKENIIDESGMPKERFSAEFPKEGPSILRIQQVVRGDSAAYFCASSALGTDTQYFGPGTRLTVL.

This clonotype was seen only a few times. CDR3 sequence: CSARGGTGSSPLHF. In nucleotides, the CDR3 is TGCAGTGCTAGAGGGGGGACAGGGAGTTCACCCCTCCACTTT. This sequence joins TRBV20-1 and TRBJ1-6; 9 bases are shared with TRBD1. This CDR3 has 14 residues. J was trimmed by 9 bases and V by 1 base; bases with no gene match: 4. CDR1 is DFQATT and CDR2 is SNEGSKA in the germline V gene (reference sequence).

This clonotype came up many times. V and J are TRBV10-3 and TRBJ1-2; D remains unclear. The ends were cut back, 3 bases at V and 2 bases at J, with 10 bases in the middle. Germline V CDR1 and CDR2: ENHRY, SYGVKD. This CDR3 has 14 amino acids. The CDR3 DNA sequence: TGTGCCATCAGTGACCCCTCCAGGAACTATGGCTACACCTTC. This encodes CAISDPSRNYGYTF.